The clone carrying this T cell receptor (beta chain) turned up a few times. Its antigen is as yet unknown. UMIs were added to TCR cDNA along with a universal primer site when it was made by 5'RACE template switching. TCRdb re-analysed the 5' RACE reads in MiXCR, keeping a single row per CDR3 protein. Among roughly 300,000 distinct CDR3 sequences listed, around 6.8% were seen once. This entry belongs to a study of T cells after yellow fever vaccination. Overall study context: SMART-Seq v4 Ultra Low Input prepared libraries from low-cell fractions.

General study findings and limits: Clonotype sharing between CD4 and CD8 compartments was small. In post-booster samples, most primary-vaccination clones reappeared (around 95% CD4, 88% CD8).

This receptor was identified in a man younger than 30 who received the YFV17D yellow fever vaccine. The sample was PBMCs, taken about 41 days after the first yellow fever vaccination.

The CDR3 spells CASSLSTRVLASGNTIYF. DNA of the CDR3: TGTGCCAGCAGCCTATCAACTCGGGTTCTAGCCTCTGGAAACACCATATATTTT. V gene TRBV5-5 combines with J gene TRBJ1-3; D gene uncertain. The ends were cut back, 4 bases at V and 0 bases at J, with 20 bases in the middle. The CDR3 spans 18 residues. The V gene's germline CDR1 is SGHKS and CDR2 YYEKEE (reference sequence).